This passage covers 28 T cell receptor beta chains from one sample sequenced in a study of CD4 T cells in relation to SARS-CoV-2 and coronaviruses. Their specific antigens are unknown. Generated by immunoSEQ multiplex PCR, the TCRdb table keeps only in-frame clones and is missing some. The sample includes roughly 25,000 clones, roughly four fifths of them seen just once. Before the COVID-19 pandemic, during about 2011-2019, CD4+ T cells were taken from unexposed donors. The cells were cultured for 10 days before CD4+ T cells were isolated. Material for sequencing was CD4+ T cells from PBMCs, cultured in vitro. The receptors originated from a human donor in good health.

The V and J genes are TRBV19 and TRBJ2-1; D not certain. Germline loops: CDR1 LNHDA, CDR2 SQIVND (reference sequence). The ends were cut back, 1 base at V and 5 bases at J, with 9 bases in the middle. There are 14 residues in the CDR3. CDR3 DNA: TGTGCCAGTAGTATAGGTGGCAGAAACAATGAGCAGTTCTTC. This gives the protein CASSIGGRNNEQFF.

J is TRBJ2-3 and V is TRBV20-1; no firm D call. CDR1 is DFQATT and CDR2 is SNEGSKA in the germline V gene (reference sequence). This CDR3 is 11 amino acids long. Trimming took 3 bases from V and 8 from J, leaving 9 bases between them. CDR3 amino acids: CSASLDGTQYF. The CDR3 DNA reads TGCAGTGCTAGCTTAGACGGTACGCAGTATTTT.

The chain joins TRBV7-8 to TRBJ1-4; D call uncertain. CDR3 size: 15 residues. CDR1 SGHVS and CDR2 FQNEAQ come from the germline V gene. With 4 bases removed from V and 0 bases from J, the gap between germline ends came to 9 bases. The CDR3 sequence: CASSSYSATNEKLFF. The CDR3 DNA sequence: TGTGCCAGCAGCTCCTACAGTGCAACTAATGAAAAACTGTTTTTT.

In its sample, this clone was seen once. This chain links TRBV11-3 with TRBJ2-1; TRBD1 is a possible D gene (6 bases). The germline gives CDR1 SGHNT, CDR2 YENEEA. The CDR3 extends over 13 amino acids. V was cut by 3 bases and J by 5 bases, with 8 bases left in between. DNA of the CDR3: TGTGCCAGCAGCTTTGACAGGCACAATGAGCAGTTCTTC. It encodes CASSFDRHNEQFF.

The J gene is TRBJ1-2, the V gene TRBV29-1, with 7 bases identical to TRBD1. CDR1 and CDR2 from the germline V gene are SQVTM and ANQGSEA. Losses at the gene ends were 7 bases for V and 2 bases for J; bases not matched to a gene: 7. The CDR3 length is 13 residues. The CDR3 bases are TGCAGCGCCGGGATGGGACAGAACTATGGCTACACCTTC. Its protein product is CSAGMGQNYGYTF. The complete variable domain, with remaining parts taken from reference TRBV29-1 and TRBJ1-2, reads SAVISQKPSRDICQRGTSLTIQCQVDSQVTMMFWYRQQPGQSLTLIATANQGSEATYESGFVIDKFPISRPNLTFSTLTVSNMSPEDSSIYLCSAGMGQNYGYTFGSGTRLTVV.

The chain couples TRBV4-3 to TRBJ1-5, with D maybe TRBD1 (5 bases). The V end lost 5 bases, the J end lost 7 bases, and 18 bases lay between the germline ends. This CDR3 contains 15 residues. Germline CDR1 reads LGHNA; CDR2 reads YSLEER. The CDR3: CASSIRTPPRQPQHF. The DNA for the CDR3 is TGCGCCAGCAGCATAAGGACACCGCCTCGCCAGCCCCAGCATTTT.

The CDR3 region has the DNA TGTGCCAGCACCGGCGGGGGTTTCCAGCCCCAGCATTTT. This codes for CASTGGGFQPQHF. The chain recombines TRBV2 with TRBJ1-5; a weak D match, TRBD1 (5 bases). The germline CDR1 and CDR2 sequences are SNHLY and FYNNEI. Trimming took 7 bases from V and 7 from J, leaving 14 bases between them. This CDR3 region has 13 residues.

This chain uses TRBV2 with TRBJ1-1, with D hard to call. V dropped 2 bases and J dropped 1 base, with 8 bases sitting between them. In germline, CDR1 is SNHLY, CDR2 FYNNEI. CDR3 length: 14 amino acids. The CDR3 sequence is CASSERPGNTEAFF. The CDR3 DNA reads TGTGCCAGCAGTGAACGGCCGGGGAACACTGAAGCTTTCTTT.

The rearrangement uses TRBV18 and TRBJ2-3, with 7 bases fitting TRBD2. The V gene end was trimmed by 3 bases and the J gene end by 1 base; junction bases not matched to a gene: 10. The CDR3 length is 17 residues. Germline values: CDR1 KGHSH, CDR2 LQKENI. DNA of the CDR3: TGTGCCAGCTCACCGGTCAGAGAGCGGGGCCGCACAGATACGCAGTATTTT. As protein: CASSPVRERGRTDTQYF.

The chain has TRBV18 and TRBJ2-5; D possibly corresponds to TRBD1 (5 bases). CDR1 is KGHSH and CDR2 is LQKENI in the germline V gene. The CDR3 is 15 amino acids. Trimming pared 3 bases from V and 3 bases from J, leaving 14 bases between. CDR3 DNA sequence: TGTGCCAGCTCACCGGCAGGACACCGAGAAGAGACCCAGTACTTC. Translation: CASSPAGHREETQYF.

The rearrangement uses TRBV3-1 (or the pseudogene TRBV3-2) and TRBJ2-3; D remains ambiguous. V was cut by 0 bases and J by 0 bases, with 13 bases left in between. The CDR3 is 17 amino acids. Germline assignment: CDR1 LGHDT and CDR2 YNNKEL (reference sequence). The CDR3 bases are TGTGCCAGCAGCCAAGATGTTTGGAGCGCCAGCACAGATACGCAGTATTTT. As protein: CASSQDVWSASTDTQYF.

This rearrangement joins TRBV12-3 or TRBV12-4 to TRBJ1-5; 7 nucleotides match TRBD1. CDR3 length: 13 amino acids. Trimming removed 6 bases from V and 6 bases from J; junction bases left unmatched: 5. CDR3 DNA: TGTGCCAGCAGCACGACAGGGCTTCAGCCCCAGCATTTT. It specifies CASSTTGLQPQHF.

The chain carries TRBV14 and TRBJ1-1, with D perhaps matching TRBD1 (6 bases). V was pared by 1 base and J by 1 base, with 10 bases between. The CDR3 totals 15 residues. Germline V gene data show CDR1 as SGHDN and CDR2 as FVKESK. The CDR3 loop is CASSQVGGGNTEAFF. As DNA, the CDR3 is TGTGCCAGCAGCCAAGTAGGGGGGGGGAACACTGAAGCTTTCTTT.

V and J are TRBV23-1 and TRBJ1-6; a weak D match, TRBD1 (5 bases). TRBV23-1 belongs to the ORF category, with a function that is uncertain. V lost 2 bases and J lost 1, with 9 bases in between. CDR3 length equals 16 residues. The CDR3: CASSQPGRSYNSPLHF. The CDR3 nucleotides read TGCGCCAGCAGTCAACCGGGACGGTCCTATAATTCACCCCTCCACTTT.

The sample holds one count of this clone. This chain links TRBV5-1 with TRBJ2-4; 7 nucleotides agree with TRBD1. This CDR3 is 17 amino acids long. Germline assignment: CDR1 SGHRS and CDR2 YFSETQ. The V and J ends lost 7 bases and 0 bases, in that order; junction bases with no gene match: 13. The CDR3 sequence: CASSRTGHGVAKNIQYF. DNA for the CDR3: TGCGCCAGCTCAAGGACAGGCCACGGAGTAGCCAAAAACATTCAGTACTTC.

This clone was recorded a few times. The rearrangement links TRBV4-3 to TRBJ1-4; D uncertain. Germline V gives CDR1 LGHNA, CDR2 YSLEER. V was cut by 2 bases and J by 7 bases, with 8 bases left in between. The CDR3 covers 13 residues. The CDR3 DNA follows: TGCGCCAGCAGCCAATTCCGGGGTGAAAAACTGTTTTTT. This codes for CASSQFRGEKLFF.

V is TRBV28 and J is TRBJ1-1; 11 bases align to TRBD1. In germline, CDR1 is MDHEN, CDR2 SYDVKM. This CDR3 comprises 17 residues. Trimming removed 5 bases from V and 5 bases from J; junction bases left unmatched: 13. The CDR3 reads CASSQDRGPYVDTEAFF. CDR3 in DNA: TGTGCCAGCAGTCAGGACAGGGGGCCCTATGTGGATACTGAAGCTTTCTTT. Full variable domain (rest looked up from reference TRBV28 and TRBJ1-1): DVKVTQSSRYLVKRTGEKVFLECVQDMDHENMFWYRQDPGLGLRLIYFSYDVKMKEKGDIPEGYSVSREKKERFSLILESASTNQTSMYLCASSQDRGPYVDTEAFFGQGTRLTVV.

This rearrangement joins TRBV3-1 (or the pseudogene TRBV3-2) to TRBJ2-7; tentatively, D is TRBD1 (5 bases). The CDR3 runs to 14 residues. Germline loops: CDR1 LGHDT, CDR2 YNNKEL (reference sequence). V lost 4 bases and J lost 1, with 11 bases in between. This CDR3 is CASSPGPGSYEQYF. CDR3 nucleotide sequence: TGTGCCAGCAGCCCAGGCCCAGGGTCCTACGAGCAGTACTTC.

In its sample, this clone was seen once. V and J are TRBV6-1 and TRBJ2-3, with a tentative D call TRBD2 (5 bases). CDR3 length: 15 residues. The V gene's germline CDR1 is MNHNS and CDR2 SASEGT. V dropped 0 bases and J dropped 6 bases, with 13 bases sitting between them. The CDR3, as DNA: TGTGCCAGCAGTGAAGCGCTTCTGGGAGTTGATACGCAGTATTTT. Translated: CASSEALLGVDTQYF.

The J gene is TRBJ1-2, the V gene TRBV2; D gene ambiguous. There are 12 residues in the CDR3. The ends were cut back, 7 bases at V and 0 bases at J, with 6 bases in the middle. The germline V gene has CDR1 SNHLY and CDR2 FYNNEI. DNA for the CDR3: TGTGCCAGCAATCAGGCTAACTATGGCTACACCTTC. It is translated as CASNQANYGYTF.

The chain carries TRBV5-1 and TRBJ2-7; TRBD1 matches 7 bases. Germline V gene lookup returns CDR1 SGHRS and CDR2 YFSETQ. V dropped 4 bases and J dropped 5; count of bases not matched to a gene: 9. The length of the CDR3 is 14 residues. The chain's CDR3 is CASSLYRDRDEQYF. CDR3 in DNA: TGCGCCAGCAGCCTATACCGGGACAGAGACGAGCAGTACTTC.

The chain links TRBV6-5 to TRBJ2-7, with D tentatively TRBD1 or TRBD2 (5 bases each). The germline gives CDR1 MNHEY, CDR2 SVGAGI. This CDR3 is built from 14 residues. Trimming removed 11 bases from V and 2 bases from J, with 19 bases in between. The CDR3 here is CAGTGRQTPYEQYF. The CDR3 nucleotides read TGTGCCGGAACGGGGAGACAGACTCCCTACGAGCAGTACTTC.

The chain employs TRBV9 and TRBJ1-3; D gene ambiguous. V was shortened by 0 bases and J by 9 bases, with 10 bases between the two germline ends. The CDR3 has 13 amino acids. The V gene's germline CDR1 is SGDLS and CDR2 YYNGEE. The CDR3 coding sequence is TGTGCCAGCAGCGTAGCTCAACTTGGCACCATATATTTT. Residues: CASSVAQLGTIYF.

This sequence joins TRBV7-2 and TRBJ2-1; the D gene is possibly TRBD1 (5 bases). The CDR3 runs 15 residues. Germline V gives CDR1 SGHTA, CDR2 FQGNSA. V gave up 0 bases and J gave up 0 bases, with 6 bases separating them. The CDR3 coding sequence is TGTGCCAGCAGCTTAGCAGGGGACTCCTACAATGAGCAGTTCTTC. It codes for CASSLAGDSYNEQFF.

The chain joins TRBV9 to TRBJ1-1; 9 positions match TRBD1. The germline V gene has CDR1 SGDLS and CDR2 YYNGEE. V shed 4 bases and J 10 bases; nucleotides not matched to a gene: 11. This CDR3 has 14 residues. CDR3 bases: TGTGCCAGCAGCCCAGCGGGGGACAGGGTAGGAGCTTTCTTT. This sequence encodes CASSPAGDRVGAFF.

The V call is TRBV12-3 or TRBV12-4, the J call TRBJ2-5; tentative D call: TRBD2 (6 bases). The V gene lost 3 bases and the J gene lost 3 bases, with 8 bases spanning the gap. The CDR3 extends over 13 amino acids. DNA for the CDR3: TGTGCCAGCAGTTTGGGCGGGGAAGAGACCCAGTACTTC. This translates into CASSLGGEETQYF.

This chain uses TRBV3-1 (or the pseudogene TRBV3-2) with TRBJ2-3; 7 bases are a match to TRBD2. The CDR3 loop spans 17 amino acids. Germline CDR1 reads LGHDT; CDR2 reads YNNKEL (reference sequence). V was clipped by 4 bases and J by 2 bases; unmatched bases: 12. CDR3 DNA sequence: TGTGCCAGCAGCCTGAACTTCCTAGCGGCCCCCACAGATACGCAGTATTTT. The encoded protein is CASSLNFLAAPTDTQYF.

CDR3 loop: CASGSGDVNTGELFF. The CDR3 region has the DNA TGTGCTAGTGGTTCGGGGGATGTGAACACCGGGGAGCTGTTTTTT. V gene TRBV12-5 combines with J gene TRBJ2-2, with TRBD2 as a possible D gene (6 bases). Germline loops: CDR1 LGHNT, CDR2 FRNRAP. Trimming shortened V by 4 bases and J by 1 base, and 10 bases separated the two germline ends. This CDR3 has 15 residues.